Below are 10 T cell receptor beta chains sequenced from a single sample in a study of read filtering for tumor transcriptome and immune sequencing. The library was built from 400 ng RNA with molecular barcoded adaptors for alpha/delta and beta/gamma chains. TCRdb called the reads again in MiXCR, with one record for every CDR3 protein. The sample holds tens of thousands of distinct CDR3 sequences, about an eighth seen once. The sequenced material came from a population of CD138-negative cells sorted from bone marrow. The receptors were sampled from a donor over 35 with multiple myeloma.

This clonotype has a count of ten or more. The chain joins TRBV6-5 to TRBJ1-5; D uncertain. The germline gives CDR1 MNHEY, CDR2 SVGAGI. The CDR3 runs 12 residues. V was clipped by 11 bases and J by 6 bases, with 14 bases between them. The CDR3 nucleotides read TGTGCCTCCCGAAGTGGGAGTCAGCCCCAGCATTTT. Translating it yields CASRSGSQPQHF.

Remarks on this clonotype: A clone one base away is much larger, so this may be a read error. V is TRBV12-3 or TRBV12-4 and J is TRBJ2-1; 9 positions match TRBD1. The CDR3 extends over 13 amino acids. V lost 5 bases, J lost 9 bases, and 5 bases stayed unmatched. CDR3 residues: CASSRDRDSEQFF. The DNA for the CDR3 is TGTGCCAGCAGTCGGGACAGGGATAGTGAGCAGTTCTTC.

This clonotype has just one count. The conserved final phenylalanine or tryptophan is absent from the CDR3, which likely points to a read error. The rearrangement links TRBV28 to TRBJ2-1; 9 bases are shared with TRBD1. The V gene end was trimmed by 8 bases and the J gene end by 4 bases; junction bases not matched to a gene: 6. There are 14 residues in the CDR3. Germline V gives CDR1 MDHEN, CDR2 SYDVKM. This CDR3 reads CASGWDREYNEQFL. The CDR3 region has the DNA TGTGCCAGCGGCTGGGACAGGGAGTACAATGAGCAGTTCCTC.

This clonotype was counted many times. The J gene is TRBJ2-1, the V gene TRBV5-1, with D perhaps matching TRBD2 (5 bases). CDR1 SGHRS and CDR2 YFSETQ come from the germline V gene. The CDR3 is made up of 15 amino acids. V gave up 1 base and J gave up 7 bases, with 15 bases separating them. This CDR3 reads CASSLSPLTGNEQFF. The CDR3 nucleotides read TGCGCCAGCAGCTTGAGCCCCCTCACGGGGAATGAGCAGTTCTTC.

With regard to this clonotype: The junction departs from germline at one end; a sequencing error may be responsible. The chain uses TRBV19 and TRBJ2-6; D could derive from TRBD1 or TRBD2 (5 bases each). CDR1 is LNHDA, CDR2 SQIVND, per germline (reference sequence). There are 17 residues in the CDR3. CDR3 nucleotide sequence: TGTGCCAGTCTGCGTCTCGCAGACCTTCGAGGGGCCAACGTTCTGACTTTC. Protein product: CASLRLADLRGANVLTF.

As concerns this clonotype: Given a much more abundant clone one base away, this may be a read error. The chain joins TRBV2 to TRBJ2-2; D gene unclear. The length of the CDR3 is 14 residues. Germline-derived CDR1 and CDR2 are SNHLY and FYNNEI. The V end lost 4 bases, the J end lost 1 base, and 7 bases lay between the germline ends. CDR3 bases: TGTGCCAGCAGTGGAAAGTGGAACACCGGGGAGCTGTTTTTT. This codes for CASSGKWNTGELFF.

This clonotype showed up just a few times. For the CDR3, the DNA is TGTGCCAGCAGTACCCACCGGATCAGCGGCTACACCTTC. Its protein product is CASSTHRISGYTF. The rearrangement uses TRBV27 and TRBJ1-2, with D unclear. V lost 5 bases and J lost 8, with 15 bases in between. This CDR3 is built from 13 residues. Germline assignment: CDR1 MNHEY and CDR2 SMNVEV (reference sequence).

There are many counts of this clonotype. V is TRBV5-1 and J is TRBJ2-3; the D gene is possibly TRBD1 (5 bases). CDR1 is SGHRS and CDR2 is YFSETQ in the germline V gene. The V end was cut by 0 bases, the J end by 1 base, with 9 bases between. CDR3 length: 15 residues. CDR3 DNA: TGCGCCAGCAGCTTGGTAGGGGCCGGCACAGATACGCAGTATTTT. It specifies CASSLVGAGTDTQYF.

This clonotype was detected only a few times. DNA for the CDR3: TGTGCCACCGGGGGGTCCTACAATGAGCAGTTCTTC. It encodes CATGGSYNEQFF. The chain recombines TRBV6-2 or TRBV6-3 with TRBJ2-1, with TRBD2 matching 7 bases. Per the germline V gene, CDR1 is MNHEY and CDR2 is SVGEGT. J was trimmed by 1 base and V by 10 bases; bases with no gene match: 1. This CDR3 region has 12 residues.

Only a few counts were recorded for this clonotype. One junction end does not reproduce the germline sequence, and a read error may be involved. J is TRBJ2-1 and V is TRBV10-2, with 11 positions matching TRBD2. This CDR3 spans 20 amino acids. Per the germline V gene, CDR1 is WSHSY and CDR2 is SAAADI. The CDR3 DNA reads as TGCGCCAGCAGGTTTGACTTGTTAGCGGGAGGGCCGAGCTCCTACAATGAGCAATCCTTC. Its protein product is CASRFDLLAGGPSSYNEQSF.